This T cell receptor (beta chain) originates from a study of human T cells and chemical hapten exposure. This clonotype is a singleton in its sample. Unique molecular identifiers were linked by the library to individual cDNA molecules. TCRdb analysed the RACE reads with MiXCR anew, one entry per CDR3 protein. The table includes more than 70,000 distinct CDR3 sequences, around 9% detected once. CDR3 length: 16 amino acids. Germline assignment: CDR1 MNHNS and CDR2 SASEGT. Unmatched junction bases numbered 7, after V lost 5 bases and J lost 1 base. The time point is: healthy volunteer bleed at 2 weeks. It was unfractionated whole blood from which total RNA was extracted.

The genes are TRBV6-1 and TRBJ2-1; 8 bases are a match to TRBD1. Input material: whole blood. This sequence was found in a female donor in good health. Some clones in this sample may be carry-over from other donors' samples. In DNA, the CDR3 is TGTGCCAGCAGTTACAGGGGGGTCGGATCCTACAATGAGCAGTTCTTC. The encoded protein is CASSYRGVGSYNEQFF.